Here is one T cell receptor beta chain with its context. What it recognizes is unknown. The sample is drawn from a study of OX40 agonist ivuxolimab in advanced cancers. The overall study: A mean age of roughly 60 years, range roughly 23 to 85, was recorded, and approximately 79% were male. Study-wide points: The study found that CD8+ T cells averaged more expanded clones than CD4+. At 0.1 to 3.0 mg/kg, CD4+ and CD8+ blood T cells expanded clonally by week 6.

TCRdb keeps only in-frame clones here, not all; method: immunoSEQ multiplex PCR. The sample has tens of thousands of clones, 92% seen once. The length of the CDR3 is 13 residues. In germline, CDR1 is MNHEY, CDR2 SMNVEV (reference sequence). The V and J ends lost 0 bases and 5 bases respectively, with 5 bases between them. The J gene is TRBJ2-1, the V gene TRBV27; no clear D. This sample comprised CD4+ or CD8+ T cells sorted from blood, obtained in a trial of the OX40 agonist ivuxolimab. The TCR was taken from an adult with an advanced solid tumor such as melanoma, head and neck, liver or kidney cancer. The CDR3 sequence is CASSLSVDNEQFF. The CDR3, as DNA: TGTGCCAGCAGTTTATCAGTGGACAATGAGCAGTTCTTC.